This TCR beta chain appears in the sequencing data of a study of shared clonotypes between healthy human individuals. For the study at large: Per donor, CD8 memory used one plate, CD8 naive used two, CD4 memory used three and CD4 naive used three.

CD4+ cell separation produced CD45RA+ naive and CD45RA-negative memory subsets. Using immunoSEQ multiplex PCR, the repertoire was profiled, and TCRdb retains in-frame clones only, with some absent. The table has over 400,000 clones, more than 95% seen once. Notes on this clone: What it binds is unknown.

This CDR3 is 15 amino acids long. V lost 5 bases and J lost 4; bases outside the gene matches: 6. The germline V gene encodes CDR1 SEHNR and CDR2 FQNEAQ (reference sequence). The study, taken as a whole, reports: Naive subsets usually exceeded memory subsets in estimated richness.

The receptor's source is a woman aged 25-40 years in good health. The chain joins TRBV7-9 to TRBJ1-3, with 9 bases identical to TRBD1. Material: naive CD4+ T cells sorted from blood. Subset reported: CD45RA+ positively selected. The DNA of the CDR3 is TGTGCCAGCAGCCCAGGGACAGGGCAAGGAAACACCATATATTTT. Protein: CASSPGTGQGNTIYF.